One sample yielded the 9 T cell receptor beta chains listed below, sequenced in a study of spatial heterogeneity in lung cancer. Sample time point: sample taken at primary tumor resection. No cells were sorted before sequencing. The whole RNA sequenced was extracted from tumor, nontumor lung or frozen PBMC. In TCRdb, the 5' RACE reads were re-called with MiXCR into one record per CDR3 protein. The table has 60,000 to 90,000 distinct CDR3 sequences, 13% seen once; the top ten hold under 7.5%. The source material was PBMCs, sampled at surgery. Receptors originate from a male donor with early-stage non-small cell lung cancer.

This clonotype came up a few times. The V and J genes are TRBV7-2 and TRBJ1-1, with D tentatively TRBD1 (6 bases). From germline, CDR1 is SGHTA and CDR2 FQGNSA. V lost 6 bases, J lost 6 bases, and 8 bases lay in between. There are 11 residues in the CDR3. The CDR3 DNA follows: TGTGCCAGCAGAGGGACATCTGAAGCTTTCTTT. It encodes CASRGTSEAFF.

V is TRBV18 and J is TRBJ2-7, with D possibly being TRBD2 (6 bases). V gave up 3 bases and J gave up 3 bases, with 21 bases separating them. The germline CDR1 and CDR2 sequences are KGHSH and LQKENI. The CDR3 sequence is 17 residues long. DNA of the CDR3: TGTGCCAGCTCACCCCTTGGAGGGCCTCCCTTAATCTACGAGCAGTACTTC. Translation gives CASSPLGGPPLIYEQYF. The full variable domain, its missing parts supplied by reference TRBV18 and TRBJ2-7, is NAGVMQNPRHLVRRRGQEARLRCSPMKGHSHVYWYRQLPEEGLKFMVYLQKENIIDESGMPKERFSAEFPKEGPSILRIQQVVRGDSAAYFCASSPLGGPPLIYEQYFGPGTRLTVT.

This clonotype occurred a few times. CDR3 DNA: TGTGCCAGCAGCTTAGTCGGGACTGAGGGAGATACGCAGTATTTT. Translating it yields CASSLVGTEGDTQYF. This chain links TRBV7-2 with TRBJ2-3; D is possibly TRBD2 (6 bases). Trimming pared 1 base from V and 5 bases from J, leaving 13 bases between. Germline loops: CDR1 SGHTA, CDR2 FQGNSA. The CDR3 loop spans 15 amino acids.

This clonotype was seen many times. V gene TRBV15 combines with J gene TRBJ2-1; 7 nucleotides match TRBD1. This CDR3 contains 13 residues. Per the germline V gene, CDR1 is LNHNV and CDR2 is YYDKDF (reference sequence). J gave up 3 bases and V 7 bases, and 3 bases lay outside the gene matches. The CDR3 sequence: CATKAGGYNEQFF. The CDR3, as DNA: TGTGCCACCAAGGCAGGGGGCTACAATGAGCAGTTCTTC. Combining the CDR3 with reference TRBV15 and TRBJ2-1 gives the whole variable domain DAMVIQNPRYQVTQFGKPVTLSCSQTLNHNVMYWYQQKSSQAPKLLFHYYDKDFNNEADTPDNFQSRRPNTSFCFLDIRSPGLGDTAMYLCATKAGGYNEQFFGPGTRLTVL.

The CDR3 reads CASSSGTGFGYTF. Here the CDR3 DNA reads TGTGCCAGCAGTTCCGGGACAGGGTTTGGCTACACCTTC. This chain connects TRBV12-3 or TRBV12-4 to TRBJ1-2; 9 positions match TRBD1. Germline trimming cut 4 bases from V and 7 bases from J; bases unmatched to any gene: 4. CDR3 size: 13 residues.

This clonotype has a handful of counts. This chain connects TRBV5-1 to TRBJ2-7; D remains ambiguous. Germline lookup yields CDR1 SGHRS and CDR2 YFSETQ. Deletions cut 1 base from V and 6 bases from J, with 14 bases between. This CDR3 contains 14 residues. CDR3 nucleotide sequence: TGCGCCAGCAGCTTGAGTCCGGGTCTGGGCGAGCAGTACTTC. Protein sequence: CASSLSPGLGEQYF.

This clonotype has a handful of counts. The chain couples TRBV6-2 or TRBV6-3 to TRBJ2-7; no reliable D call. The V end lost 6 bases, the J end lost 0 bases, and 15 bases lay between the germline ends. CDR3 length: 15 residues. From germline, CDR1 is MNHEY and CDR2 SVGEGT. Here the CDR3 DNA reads TGTGCCAGCAGCCGCGACTTTAGGCACTCCTACGAGCAGTACTTC. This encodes CASSRDFRHSYEQYF.

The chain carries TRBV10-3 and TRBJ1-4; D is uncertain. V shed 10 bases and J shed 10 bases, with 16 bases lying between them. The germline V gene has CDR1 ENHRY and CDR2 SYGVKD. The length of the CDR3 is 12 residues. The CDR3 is CASLSEGGKLFF. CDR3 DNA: TGTGCCAGCTTATCAGAGGGTGGAAAACTGTTTTTT.

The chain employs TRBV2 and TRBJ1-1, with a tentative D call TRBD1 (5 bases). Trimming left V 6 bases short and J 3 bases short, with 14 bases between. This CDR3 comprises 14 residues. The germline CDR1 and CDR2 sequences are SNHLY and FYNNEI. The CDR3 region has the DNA TGTGCCAGCAGGAACCCGGGGACCTACACTGAAGCTTTCTTT. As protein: CASRNPGTYTEAFF.